This T cell receptor beta chain was found in a study of blood T cell repertoires in COVID-19. The wider study: Acute-phase and convalescent COVID-19 samples originated in the United States, Italy and Spain.

Here immunoSEQ multiplex PCR was the method, and the copy in TCRdb shows in-frame clones only, minus some. The table has around 250,000 clones, about 85% seen once. CDR1 is LGHNA, CDR2 YSLEER, per germline. The CDR3 runs 15 residues. V lost 3 bases to trimming and J lost 4 bases; unmatched junction nucleotides: 2. The receptor comes from a man younger than 35 with active or convalescent COVID-19. The V and J genes are TRBV4-3 and TRBJ2-5, with TRBD2 identical over 13 bases. Sequenced material: peripheral blood. The DNA of the CDR3 is TGCGCCAGCAGCCAGTGGACTAGCGGGAGAGAGACCCAGTACTTC. As protein: CASSQWTSGRETQYF.